This passage covers 24 T cell receptor beta chains from one sample sequenced in a study of cytomegalovirus exposure and HLA in healthy donors. PCR amplification relied on 60 Vbeta primers (plus 13 Jbeta primers). The method was immunoSEQ multiplex PCR; TCRdb's version includes in-frame clones alone and lacks a portion of them. The top ten hold 2.5% to 3.5% of the sample, which has roughly 160,000 clones, roughly 79% seen once. The material sequenced was PBMCs. All receptors derive from a woman between 50 and 59 years old in good health and CMV-seropositive.

This chain uses TRBV6-1 with TRBJ1-2; a weak D match, TRBD1 (5 bases). The CDR3 contains 14 residues. Germline V gene data show CDR1 as MNHNS and CDR2 as SASEGT. V was clipped by 2 bases and J by 4 bases, with 11 bases between them. CDR3 protein: CASSELAGIYGYTF. The CDR3 DNA sequence: TGTGCCAGCAGTGAATTGGCAGGGATCTATGGCTACACCTTC.

The rearrangement links TRBV4-3 to TRBJ2-3; no reliable D call. The germline V and J ends were trimmed by 1 base and 2 bases, with 10 bases remaining between them. Germline V CDR1 and CDR2: LGHNA, YSLEER. The CDR3 sequence is 15 residues long. Written as DNA, the CDR3 is TGCGCCAGCAGCCAAGGGTACGCTACCACAGATACGCAGTATTTT. Amino acids: CASSQGYATTDTQYF.

This chain links TRBV9 with TRBJ1-3; TRBD1 agrees at 9 bases. The CDR3 has 16 residues. Germline lookup yields CDR1 SGDLS and CDR2 YYNGEE. With 0 bases clipped from V and 3 bases from J, the junction kept 4 bases outside the gene matches. The DNA for the CDR3 is TGTGCCAGCAGCGTAGAACAGGGGGCGTTTGGAAACACCATATATTTT. Protein: CASSVEQGAFGNTIYF.

This clone was counted a single time. One end of the junction varies from germline; a read error may be responsible. This sequence joins TRBV2 and TRBJ2-5; the D gene is possibly TRBD1 (7 bases). This CDR3 has 14 amino acids. Germline lookup yields CDR1 SNHLY and CDR2 FYNNEI. The CDR3: CAGSEGGGGKTQYF. In DNA, the CDR3 is TGTGCCGGCAGTGAAGGAGGGGGCGGCAAGACCCAGTACTTC.

This sequence joins TRBV5-1 and TRBJ2-1; 7 bases align to TRBD2. Germline V gene sequence: CDR1 SGHRS, CDR2 YFSETQ. The V gene end was trimmed by 5 bases and the J gene end by 0 bases; junction bases not matched to a gene: 5. The CDR3 extends over 15 amino acids. This chain's CDR3 is CASSAAGVSYNEQFF. In DNA, the CDR3 is TGCGCCAGCAGTGCGGCGGGAGTCTCCTACAATGAGCAGTTCTTC. The full variable domain, rest sourced from reference TRBV5-1 and TRBJ2-1, is KAGVTQTPRYLIKTRGQQVTLSCSPISGHRSVSWYQQTPGQGLQFLFEYFSETQRNKGNFPGRFSGRQFSNSRSEMNVSTLELGDSALYLCASSAAGVSYNEQFFGPGTRLTVL.

The chain couples TRBV7-9 to TRBJ2-3; 8 bases are a match to TRBD1. Germline CDR1 reads SEHNR; CDR2 reads FQNEAQ (reference sequence). The CDR3 loop spans 17 amino acids. With 5 bases clipped from V and 1 base from J, the junction kept 11 bases outside the gene matches. This CDR3 reads CASSPRTGRGGTDTQYF. The DNA for the CDR3 is TGTGCCAGCAGCCCCCGGACAGGGAGAGGGGGCACAGATACGCAGTATTTT.

The V call is TRBV2, the J call TRBJ2-5; maybe TRBD2 (5 bases). The CDR3 consists of 13 residues. V shed 7 bases and J shed 2 bases, with 11 bases lying between them. Germline V CDR1 and CDR2: SNHLY, FYNNEI. The DNA for the CDR3 is TGTGCCAGCACCTGGACTGGGCAAGAGACCCAGTACTTC. Translation gives CASTWTGQETQYF.

The rearrangement links TRBV28 to TRBJ2-7; 13 bases align to TRBD2. Losses at the gene ends were 3 bases for V and 0 bases for J; bases not matched to a gene: 14. The germline V gene has CDR1 MDHEN and CDR2 SYDVKM. This CDR3 has 20 residues. The CDR3: CASSFPTTSGRVPSSYEQYF. Here the CDR3 DNA reads TGTGCCAGCAGTTTCCCCACTACTAGCGGGAGGGTCCCTAGCTCCTACGAGCAGTACTTC.

Only one count was recorded for this clone. The J gene is TRBJ2-7, the V gene TRBV9, with 8 bases fitting TRBD2. Per the germline V gene, CDR1 is SGDLS and CDR2 is YYNGEE. After removal of 0 bases from V and 7 bases from J, the junction contained 9 bases not matched to a gene. This CDR3 is built from 15 residues. CDR3 sequence: CASSVAGLVMFEQYF. CDR3 in DNA: TGTGCCAGCAGCGTAGCGGGACTAGTGATGTTTGAGCAGTACTTC.

The chain employs TRBV5-4 and TRBJ1-2; the D gene is possibly TRBD1 (5 bases). The V and J ends lost 10 bases and 1 base respectively, with 11 bases between them. This CDR3 spans 12 amino acids. Germline V gene lookup returns CDR1 SGHNT and CDR2 YYREEE (reference sequence). The CDR3 sequence: CAWGTDNYGYTF. CDR3 in DNA: TGTGCCTGGGGGACTGATAACTATGGCTACACCTTC.

The V gene is TRBV4-3, the J gene TRBJ2-2, with 9 bases lining up with TRBD2. The CDR3 is made up of 17 amino acids. J was trimmed by 5 bases and V by 0 bases; bases with no gene match: 7. The germline V gene has CDR1 LGHNA and CDR2 YSLEER. The CDR3 sequence is CASSQDPAGGDTGELFF. CDR3 DNA: TGCGCCAGCAGCCAAGATCCTGCGGGAGGGGATACCGGGGAGCTGTTTTTT.

With regard to this clone: Other nucleotide sequences in the sample specify the same CDR3. The chain carries TRBV27 and TRBJ1-6; weak D call: TRBD1 (6 bases). The CDR3 runs 16 residues. V was cut by 6 bases and J by 4 bases, with 16 bases left in between. The germline V gene encodes CDR1 MNHEY and CDR2 SMNVEV (reference sequence). This CDR3 reads CASSTSPGAYNSPLHF. The CDR3 nucleotides are TGTGCCAGCAGCACCTCCCCAGGGGCATATAATTCACCCCTCCACTTT.

The gene calls are TRBV6-4 and TRBJ2-1; D unresolved. The V end lost 5 bases, the J end lost 5 bases, and 10 bases lay between the germline ends. The CDR3 consists of 13 residues. Germline lookup yields CDR1 MRHNA and CDR2 SNTAGT. CDR3 region: CASSIEAHNEQFF. Here the CDR3 DNA reads TGTGCCAGCAGTATCGAAGCCCACAATGAGCAGTTCTTC.

V is TRBV28 and J is TRBJ1-5, with D tentatively TRBD1 (6 bases). Trimming took off 7 bases at V and 6 bases at J, with 13 bases between the two ends. The CDR3 is 13 amino acids. CDR1 and CDR2 from the germline V gene are MDHEN and SYDVKM. CDR3 amino acids: CASISGDRQPQHF. The CDR3 coding sequence is TGTGCCAGCATTTCAGGGGATCGTCAGCCCCAGCATTTT. Together with reference TRBV28 and TRBJ1-5, the CDR3 gives the full variable domain: DVKVTQSSRYLVKRTGEKVFLECVQDMDHENMFWYRQDPGLGLRLIYFSYDVKMKEKGDIPEGYSVSREKKERFSLILESASTNQTSMYLCASISGDRQPQHFGDGTRLSIL.

The V gene is TRBV29-1, the J gene TRBJ1-1, with D possibly matching TRBD1 (5 bases). The CDR3 is 11 amino acids. Germline CDR1 is SQVTM and CDR2 is ANQGSEA. The germline V and J ends were trimmed by 7 bases and 5 bases, with 11 bases remaining between them. CDR3 amino acids: CSARVLTEAFF. DNA of the CDR3: TGCAGCGCCAGGGTTTTGACTGAAGCTTTCTTT.

The genes are TRBV7-9 and TRBJ2-5; unclear D gene. CDR1 SEHNR and CDR2 FQNEAQ come from the germline V gene (reference sequence). The CDR3 runs to 15 residues. V was pared by 5 bases and J by 0 bases, with 13 bases between. The CDR3 reads CASSPPSVNQETQYF. CDR3 bases: TGTGCCAGCAGCCCCCCAAGCGTGAACCAAGAGACCCAGTACTTC. The whole variable domain, remainder taken from reference TRBV7-9 and TRBJ2-5, is DTGVSQNPRHKITKRGQNVTFRCDPISEHNRLYWYRQTLGQGPEFLTYFQNEAQLEKSRLLSDRFSAERPKGSFSTLEIQRTEQGDSAMYLCASSPPSVNQETQYFGPGTRLLVL.

This clone was seen once. The V gene is TRBV2, the J gene TRBJ1-1, with no clear D. The germline V gene has CDR1 SNHLY and CDR2 FYNNEI. V was cut by 1 base and J by 0 bases, with 3 bases left in between. This CDR3 is 13 amino acids long. The CDR3 loop reads CASSEDMNTEAFF. The CDR3 bases are TGTGCCAGCAGTGAAGATATGAACACTGAAGCTTTCTTT.

This clone was counted a single time. The chain uses TRBV7-9 and TRBJ2-5, with D possibly being TRBD1 (5 bases). The DNA end favors TRBJ2-7, so the J call may be wrong. The germline gives CDR1 SEHNR, CDR2 FQNEAQ (reference sequence). This CDR3 has 16 amino acids. This chain's CDR3 is CASSLVAGRGSYEQYF. CDR3 coding DNA: TGTGCCAGCAGCTTAGTCGCAGGGCGTGGGTCCTACGAGCAGTACTTC.

This rearrangement joins TRBV27 to TRBJ2-1; 11 bases agree with TRBD2. Per the germline V gene, CDR1 is MNHEY and CDR2 is SMNVEV (reference sequence). V shed 6 bases and J 8 bases; nucleotides not matched to a gene: 6. This CDR3 comprises 14 residues. The CDR3 DNA is TGTGCCAGCAGGAACGTACTAGCGGGAGATGAGCAGTTCTTC. It is translated as CASRNVLAGDEQFF.

The chain joins TRBV5-6 to TRBJ1-2; D is unclear. The ends were cut back, 1 base at V and 6 bases at J, with 10 bases in the middle. Germline values: CDR1 SGHDT, CDR2 YYEEEE. The CDR3 totals 13 residues. CDR3 region: CASSLPYEDGYTF. CDR3 DNA: TGTGCCAGCAGCTTGCCTTATGAGGATGGCTACACCTTC.

This clone was observed a few times. The chain combines TRBV6-1 with TRBJ1-1; no definite D call. The CDR3 covers 16 residues. V lost 0 bases and J lost 0, with 11 bases in between. Germline CDR1 and CDR2: MNHNS and SASEGT. The DNA for the CDR3 is TGTGCCAGCAGTGAAGCGCTTCCGAGCCTGAACACTGAAGCTTTCTTT. Protein sequence: CASSEALPSLNTEAFF.

The rearrangement joins TRBV7-2 to TRBJ1-1; the D gene is possibly TRBD1 (6 bases). The length of the CDR3 is 15 residues. Trimming cost V 5 bases and J 5 bases, with 18 bases left between them. Germline CDR1 SGHTA, CDR2 FQGNSA. The chain's CDR3 is CASSPRRGAGTEAFF. Here the CDR3 DNA reads TGTGCCAGCAGCCCAAGACGGGGGGCTGGAACTGAAGCTTTCTTT.

The V call is TRBV15, the J call TRBJ2-2; 10 bases line up with TRBD1. Looked up from germline, CDR1 is LNHNV and CDR2 is YYDKDF (reference sequence). CDR3 size: 17 residues. Unmatched junction bases numbered 3, after V lost 2 bases and J lost 0 bases. CDR3 bases: TGTGCCACCAGCAGACTTGACAGGGGGCCGAACACCGGGGAGCTGTTTTTT. Its protein product is CATSRLDRGPNTGELFF.

The V gene is TRBV27, the J gene TRBJ2-7; 10 bases align to TRBD1. The CDR3 is 16 amino acids. Germline lookup yields CDR1 MNHEY and CDR2 SMNVEV (reference sequence). Trimming took 5 bases from V and 3 from J; bases not matched to a gene: 10. In DNA form, the CDR3 reads TGTGCCAGCAGTCTGGACAGGGGGGCCAACCGCTACGAGCAGTACTTC. Protein: CASSLDRGANRYEQYF.